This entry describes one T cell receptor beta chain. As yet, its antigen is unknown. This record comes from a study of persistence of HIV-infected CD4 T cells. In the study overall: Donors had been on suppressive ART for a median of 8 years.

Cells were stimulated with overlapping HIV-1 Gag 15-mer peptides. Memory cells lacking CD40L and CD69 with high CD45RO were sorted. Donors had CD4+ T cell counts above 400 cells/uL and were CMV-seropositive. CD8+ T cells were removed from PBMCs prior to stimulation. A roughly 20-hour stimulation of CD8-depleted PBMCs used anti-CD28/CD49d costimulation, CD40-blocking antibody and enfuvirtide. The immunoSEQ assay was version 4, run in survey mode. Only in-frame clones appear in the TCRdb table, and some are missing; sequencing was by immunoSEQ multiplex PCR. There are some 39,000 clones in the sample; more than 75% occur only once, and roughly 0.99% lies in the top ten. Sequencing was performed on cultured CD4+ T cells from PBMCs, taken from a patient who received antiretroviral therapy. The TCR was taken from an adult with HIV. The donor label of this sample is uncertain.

The CDR3: CASSLKVAGADTQYF. The CDR3, as DNA: TGTGCCAGCAGCTTAAAGGTAGCGGGGGCAGATACGCAGTATTTT. This chain joins TRBV7-3 and TRBJ2-3; TRBD2 matches at 9 bases. J was trimmed by 4 bases and V by 1 base; bases with no gene match: 3. The length of the CDR3 is 15 residues. CDR1 SGHTA and CDR2 FQGTGA come from the germline V gene.